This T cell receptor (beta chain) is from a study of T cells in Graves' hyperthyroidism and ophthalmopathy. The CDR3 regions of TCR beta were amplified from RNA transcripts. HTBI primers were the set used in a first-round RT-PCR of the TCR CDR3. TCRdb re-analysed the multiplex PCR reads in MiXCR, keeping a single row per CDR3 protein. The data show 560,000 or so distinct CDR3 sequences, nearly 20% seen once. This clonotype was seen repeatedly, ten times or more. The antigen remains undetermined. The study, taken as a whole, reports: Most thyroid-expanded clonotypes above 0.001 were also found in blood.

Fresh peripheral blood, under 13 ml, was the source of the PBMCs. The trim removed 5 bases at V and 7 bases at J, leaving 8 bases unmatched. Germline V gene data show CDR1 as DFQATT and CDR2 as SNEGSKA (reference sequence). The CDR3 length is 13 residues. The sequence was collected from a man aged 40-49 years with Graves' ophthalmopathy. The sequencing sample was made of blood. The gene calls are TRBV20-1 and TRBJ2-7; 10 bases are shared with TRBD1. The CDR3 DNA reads TGCAGTGCTGAGGGGACAGGGGAAGGAGAGCAGTACTTC. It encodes CSAEGTGEGEQYF.